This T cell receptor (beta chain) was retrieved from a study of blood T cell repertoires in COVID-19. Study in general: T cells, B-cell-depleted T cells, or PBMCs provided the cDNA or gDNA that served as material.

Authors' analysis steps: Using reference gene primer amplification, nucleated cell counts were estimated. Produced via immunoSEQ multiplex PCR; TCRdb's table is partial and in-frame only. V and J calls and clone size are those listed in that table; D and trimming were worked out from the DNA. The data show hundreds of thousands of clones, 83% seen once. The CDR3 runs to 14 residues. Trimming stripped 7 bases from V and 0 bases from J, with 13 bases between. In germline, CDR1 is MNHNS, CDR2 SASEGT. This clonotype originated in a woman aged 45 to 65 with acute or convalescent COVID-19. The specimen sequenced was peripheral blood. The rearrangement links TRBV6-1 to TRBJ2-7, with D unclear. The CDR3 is CASTDTRNSYEQYF. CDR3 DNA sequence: TGTGCCAGCACCGACACAAGGAACTCCTACGAGCAGTACTTC.